Below, one T cell receptor beta chain is given with its context. The assay was immunoSEQ multiplex PCR, and TCRdb's table has in-frame clones only and misses some. The sample includes tens of thousands of clones, 92% seen only once; the top ten take approximately 0.6%. The data stem from a study of T cell changes during pregnancy in multiple sclerosis. Trimming removed 6 bases from V and 0 bases from J, with 21 bases in between. The CDR3 is 19 amino acids. The germline V gene has CDR1 SNHLY and CDR2 FYNNEI. The sequence derives from a female donor with multiple sclerosis, enrolled in a pregnancy study. V and J are TRBV2 and TRBJ2-6; D is possibly TRBD2 (6 bases). Specimen: CD4+ T cells from peripheral blood mononuclear cells, collected after pregnancy. The CDR3 sequence is CASSRTRDSLSSGANVLTF. In DNA, the CDR3 is TGTGCCAGCAGCCGCACCCGGGACTCATTAAGCTCTGGGGCCAACGTCCTGACTTTC. Supplemented by reference TRBV2 and TRBJ2-6, the full variable domain reads EPEVTQTPSHQVTQMGQEVILRCVPISNHLYFYWYRQILGQKVEFLVSFYNNEISEKSEIFDDQFSVERPDGSNFTLKIRSTKLEDSAMYFCASSRTRDSLSSGANVLTFGAGSRLTVL.